This is a list of T cell receptor beta chains from one sample in a study of Tregs in tolerant kidney transplant recipients. The assay was immunoSEQ multiplex PCR, and TCRdb's table has in-frame clones only and misses some. The data contain more than 20,000 clones, about 84% of them seen just once; the ten biggest clones take up about 23%. This sample comprised CD8+ T cells from blood (PBMCs), obtained 6 months after the transplant. Receptors originate from a human patient who received a combined kidney and bone marrow transplant. A share of the T cells may be of graft donor origin. CDR3s include the opening cysteine and the closing phenylalanine or tryptophan. Fields, in order: V gene, CDR3 length, D gene, J gene, clone size, CDR3 protein, CDR3 DNA. A D gene is named only where the DNA matches it firmly. The listing skips clone size in some rows; elsewhere it reads once, few, many or a size class.

v_call: TRBV27
cdr3_length: 17
d_call: TRBD1
j_call: TRBJ2-6
clone_size: -
cdr3_aa: CASSWGQAGSGANVLTF
cdr3_nt: TGTGCCAGCAGTTGGGGACAGGCGGGGTCTGGGGCCAACGTCCTGACTTTC

v_call: TRBV7-2
cdr3_length: 16
d_call: -
j_call: TRBJ2-7
clone_size: -
cdr3_aa: CASSLGQGVITYEQYF
cdr3_nt: TGTGCCAGCAGCTTAGGGCAGGGCGTTATAACCTACGAGCAGTACTTC

v_call: TRBV5-6
cdr3_length: 14
d_call: -
j_call: TRBJ2-7
clone_size: once
cdr3_aa: CASSPGSGAYEQYF
cdr3_nt: TGTGCCAGCAGCCCTGGGAGTGGAGCGTACGAGCAGTACTTC

v_call: TRBV7-9
cdr3_length: 15
d_call: -
j_call: TRBJ2-1
clone_size: -
cdr3_aa: CASSFLVRRGNEQFF
cdr3_nt: TGTGCCAGCAGCTTTTTGGTGAGAAGAGGCAATGAGCAGTTCTTC

v_call: TRBV5-4
cdr3_length: 15
d_call: TRBD2
j_call: TRBJ2-5
clone_size: -
cdr3_aa: CASSSGLAGFQTQYF
cdr3_nt: TGTGCCAGCAGCTCGGGACTAGCGGGATTTCAGACCCAGTACTTC

v_call: TRBV19
cdr3_length: 15
d_call: -
j_call: TRBJ2-1
clone_size: -
cdr3_aa: CASSITSSSYNEQFF
cdr3_nt: TGTGCCAGTAGTATTACCTCGAGCTCCTACAATGAGCAGTTCTTC

v_call: TRBV12-5
cdr3_length: 18
d_call: -
j_call: TRBJ2-3
clone_size: -
cdr3_aa: CASGLVALARLVTDTQYF
cdr3_nt: TGTGCTAGTGGTTTGGTAGCTTTAGCTAGGTTGGTCACAGATACGCAGTATTTT

v_call: TRBV19
cdr3_length: 14
d_call: -
j_call: TRBJ1-4
clone_size: -
cdr3_aa: CASRVRGVSEKLFF
cdr3_nt: TGTGCCAGTAGAGTCAGGGGCGTGAGTGAAAAACTGTTTTTT

v_call: TRBV27
cdr3_length: 14
d_call: -
j_call: TRBJ1-6
clone_size: -
cdr3_aa: CASSLGGGGSPLHF
cdr3_nt: TGTGCCAGCAGTTTAGGTGGGGGGGGTTCACCCCTCCACTTT

v_call: TRBV11-3
cdr3_length: 15
d_call: TRBD1
j_call: TRBJ2-7
clone_size: medium-sized
cdr3_aa: CASSSLRTGYNEQYF
cdr3_nt: TGTGCCAGCAGCTCACTCAGGACAGGGTACAACGAGCAGTACTTC

v_call: TRBV6-4
cdr3_length: 16
d_call: TRBD2
j_call: TRBJ2-3
clone_size: -
cdr3_aa: CASSDSASGDTDTQYF
cdr3_nt: TGTGCCAGCAGTGACTCGGCTAGCGGGGATACAGATACGCAGTATTTT

v_call: TRBV27
cdr3_length: 15
d_call: -
j_call: TRBJ2-2
clone_size: -
cdr3_aa: CASSLRTANTGELFF
cdr3_nt: TGTGCCAGCAGTTTGCGGACAGCGAACACCGGGGAGCTGTTTTTT

v_call: TRBV25-1
cdr3_length: 16
d_call: TRBD1
j_call: TRBJ1-1
clone_size: hyperexpanded
cdr3_aa: CASSESLHRGNTEAFF
cdr3_nt: TGTGCCAGCAGTGAATCCCTCCACAGGGGGAACACTGAAGCTTTCTTT

v_call: TRBV10-1
cdr3_length: 15
d_call: TRBD2
j_call: TRBJ2-1
clone_size: -
cdr3_aa: CASSEFLAGANEQFF
cdr3_nt: TGCGCCAGCAGTGAGTTCCTAGCGGGGGCCAATGAGCAGTTCTTC

v_call: TRBV6-6
cdr3_length: 12
d_call: -
j_call: TRBJ1-1
clone_size: -
cdr3_aa: CASSGGRTEAFF
cdr3_nt: TGTGCCAGCAGTGGGGGGAGAACTGAAGCTTTCTTT

v_call: TRBV25-1
cdr3_length: 16
d_call: -
j_call: TRBJ1-6
clone_size: few
cdr3_aa: CASSDQGGSYNSPLHF
cdr3_nt: TGTGCCAGCAGTGATCAGGGTGGCTCCTATAATTCCCCCCTCCACTTT

v_call: TRBV4-1
cdr3_length: 15
d_call: -
j_call: TRBJ2-4
clone_size: -
cdr3_aa: CASSQELVTKNIQYF
cdr3_nt: TGCGCCAGCAGCCAAGAACTAGTGACCAAAAACATTCAGTACTTC

v_call: TRBV15
cdr3_length: 14
d_call: -
j_call: TRBJ2-6
clone_size: -
cdr3_aa: CATSSESGANVLTF
cdr3_nt: TGTGCCACCAGCTCGGAGTCTGGGGCCAACGTCCTGACTTTC

v_call: TRBV10-3
cdr3_length: 17
d_call: TRBD1
j_call: TRBJ2-1
clone_size: -
cdr3_aa: CAISEPQTGSSYNEQFF
cdr3_nt: TGTGCCATCAGTGAGCCACAGACAGGGAGCTCCTACAATGAGCAGTTCTTC

v_call: TRBV5-6
cdr3_length: 15
d_call: TRBD2
j_call: TRBJ2-7
clone_size: -
cdr3_aa: CASSLVSGGAFEQYF
cdr3_nt: TGTGCCAGCAGCTTGGTTAGCGGGGGGGCGTTCGAGCAGTACTTC

v_call: TRBV13
cdr3_length: 14
d_call: -
j_call: TRBJ1-2
clone_size: few
cdr3_aa: CASSQGQGFYGYTF
cdr3_nt: TGTGCCAGCAGCCAAGGCCAGGGATTCTATGGCTACACCTTC

v_call: TRBV5-1
cdr3_length: 13
d_call: TRBD1
j_call: TRBJ1-2
clone_size: few
cdr3_aa: CASSVEGASGYTF
cdr3_nt: TGCGCCAGCAGCGTCGAGGGGGCTTCGGGCTACACCTTC

v_call: TRBV7-9
cdr3_length: 16
d_call: TRBD2
j_call: TRBJ2-7
clone_size: -
cdr3_aa: CASSFSRSGRGYEQYF
cdr3_nt: TGTGCCAGCAGCTTCTCTCGATCGGGGAGGGGTTACGAGCAGTACTTC

v_call: TRBV9
cdr3_length: 14
d_call: -
j_call: TRBJ2-7
clone_size: -
cdr3_aa: CASSVVSGPREQYF
cdr3_nt: TGTGCCAGCAGCGTAGTCTCAGGTCCTCGGGAGCAGTACTTC

v_call: TRBV27
cdr3_length: 14
d_call: -
j_call: TRBJ1-2
clone_size: -
cdr3_aa: CASSFLPGRFGYTF
cdr3_nt: TGTGCCAGCAGTTTCCTCCCGGGGAGGTTCGGCTACACCTTC

v_call: TRBV11-2
cdr3_length: 14
d_call: -
j_call: TRBJ2-7
clone_size: once
cdr3_aa: CASSLVGTTYEQYF
cdr3_nt: TGTGCCAGCAGCTTAGTTGGGACAACCTACGAGCAGTACTTC

v_call: TRBV4-1
cdr3_length: 15
d_call: TRBD2
j_call: TRBJ2-7
clone_size: -
cdr3_aa: CASSQGASGSSEQYF
cdr3_nt: TGCGCCAGCAGCCAGGGGGCGAGCGGGAGTTCCGAGCAGTACTTC

v_call: TRBV7-6
cdr3_length: 15
d_call: -
j_call: TRBJ1-1
clone_size: -
cdr3_aa: CASSLAGVGYTEAFF
cdr3_nt: TGTGCCAGCAGCTTAGCGGGAGTTGGGTACACTGAAGCTTTCTTT

v_call: TRBV7-9
cdr3_length: 13
d_call: -
j_call: TRBJ1-6
clone_size: -
cdr3_aa: CASSDQGNSPLHF
cdr3_nt: TGTGCCAGCAGCGATCAGGGAAATTCACCCCTCCACTTT

v_call: TRBV27
cdr3_length: 16
d_call: -
j_call: TRBJ2-7
clone_size: -
cdr3_aa: CASSSAQGQNNYEQYF
cdr3_nt: TGTGCCAGCAGTTCTGCCCAGGGGCAGAATAACTACGAGCAGTACTTC

v_call: TRBV27
cdr3_length: 12
d_call: TRBD2
j_call: TRBJ2-7
clone_size: few
cdr3_aa: CASRLAGNEQYF
cdr3_nt: TGTGCCAGCAGATTAGCGGGAAACGAGCAGTACTTC

v_call: TRBV19
cdr3_length: 15
d_call: TRBD2
j_call: TRBJ2-5
clone_size: -
cdr3_aa: CASSTQREVQETQYF
cdr3_nt: TGTGCCAGTAGTACCCAGCGGGAGGTACAAGAGACCCAGTACTTC

v_call: TRBV5-1
cdr3_length: 13
d_call: -
j_call: TRBJ2-1
clone_size: -
cdr3_aa: CASSPQGSNEQFF
cdr3_nt: TGCGCCAGCAGCCCTCAGGGGAGCAATGAGCAGTTCTTC

v_call: TRBV5-8
cdr3_length: 16
d_call: -
j_call: TRBJ1-1
clone_size: -
cdr3_aa: CASSLMGGQWNTEAFF
cdr3_nt: TGTGCCAGCAGCTTGATGGGGGGGCAGTGGAACACTGAAGCTTTCTTT

v_call: TRBV19
cdr3_length: 15
d_call: -
j_call: TRBJ2-2
clone_size: -
cdr3_aa: CASSIMSGGPGELFF
cdr3_nt: TGTGCCAGTAGTATTATGTCAGGGGGGCCCGGGGAGCTGTTTTTT

v_call: TRBV4-2
cdr3_length: 15
d_call: TRBD2
j_call: TRBJ2-7
clone_size: once
cdr3_aa: CASSATGEGSYEQYF
cdr3_nt: TGTGCCAGCAGCGCAACGGGGGAGGGATCCTACGAGCAGTACTTC

v_call: TRBV9
cdr3_length: 14
d_call: -
j_call: TRBJ2-2
clone_size: -
cdr3_aa: CASSTQENTGELFF
cdr3_nt: TGTGCCAGCAGCACACAGGAGAACACCGGGGAGCTGTTTTTT

v_call: TRBV4-3
cdr3_length: 16
d_call: TRBD2
j_call: TRBJ2-5
clone_size: -
cdr3_aa: CASSFSGRGSQETQYF
cdr3_nt: TGCGCCAGCAGCTTCAGCGGGAGGGGGAGCCAAGAGACCCAGTACTTC

v_call: TRBV19
cdr3_length: 14
d_call: -
j_call: TRBJ2-1
clone_size: -
cdr3_aa: CASSPHSQYNEQFF
cdr3_nt: TGTGCCAGTAGTCCGCATAGCCAGTACAATGAGCAGTTCTTC

v_call: TRBV9
cdr3_length: 17
d_call: TRBD1
j_call: TRBJ2-2
clone_size: -
cdr3_aa: CASSVSTGDPNTGELFF
cdr3_nt: TGTGCCAGCAGCGTATCGACAGGGGACCCGAACACCGGGGAGCTGTTTTTT

v_call: TRBV6-1
cdr3_length: 14
d_call: -
j_call: TRBJ1-2
clone_size: -
cdr3_aa: CASSGGDRYYGYTF
cdr3_nt: TGTGCCAGCAGCGGAGGAGACAGGTACTATGGCTACACCTTC

v_call: TRBV7-8
cdr3_length: 16
d_call: TRBD2
j_call: TRBJ2-7
clone_size: -
cdr3_aa: CASSPEERGLDYEQYF
cdr3_nt: TGTGCCAGCAGCCCGGAGGAGCGGGGGCTAGACTACGAGCAGTACTTC

v_call: TRBV14
cdr3_length: 13
d_call: TRBD1
j_call: TRBJ1-1
clone_size: -
cdr3_aa: CASSGQGGTEAFF
cdr3_nt: TGTGCCAGCAGTGGACAGGGCGGCACTGAAGCTTTCTTT

v_call: TRBV29-1
cdr3_length: 14
d_call: TRBD2
j_call: TRBJ2-7
clone_size: -
cdr3_aa: CSVEAGGTGYEQYF
cdr3_nt: TGCAGCGTTGAGGCGGGGGGTACAGGCTACGAGCAGTACTTC

v_call: TRBV9
cdr3_length: 13
d_call: -
j_call: TRBJ2-2
clone_size: once
cdr3_aa: CASSVGGSGELFF
cdr3_nt: TGTGCCAGCAGCGTAGGAGGTTCCGGGGAGCTGTTTTTT

v_call: TRBV19
cdr3_length: 15
d_call: -
j_call: TRBJ2-2
clone_size: -
cdr3_aa: CASTLGARGTGELFF
cdr3_nt: TGTGCCAGTACTCTGGGGGCAAGGGGCACCGGGGAGCTGTTTTTT

v_call: TRBV5-6
cdr3_length: 13
d_call: -
j_call: TRBJ2-3
clone_size: -
cdr3_aa: CASSYGTSDTQYF
cdr3_nt: TGTGCCAGCAGCTACGGGACTTCAGATACGCAGTATTTT

v_call: TRBV4-1
cdr3_length: 13
d_call: -
j_call: TRBJ2-3
clone_size: few
cdr3_aa: CASSQVSWDTQYF
cdr3_nt: TGCGCCAGCAGCCAAGTTAGTTGGGATACGCAGTATTTT

v_call: TRBV13
cdr3_length: 13
d_call: -
j_call: TRBJ2-5
clone_size: once
cdr3_aa: CASSLEGPETQYF
cdr3_nt: TGTGCCAGCAGCCTAGAGGGGCCAGAGACCCAGTACTTC

v_call: TRBV6-6
cdr3_length: 13
d_call: -
j_call: TRBJ1-2
clone_size: once
cdr3_aa: CASSKTVNYGYTF
cdr3_nt: TGTGCCAGCAGTAAGACAGTAAACTATGGCTACACCTTC

v_call: TRBV4-2
cdr3_length: 13
d_call: -
j_call: TRBJ2-5
clone_size: -
cdr3_aa: CASSNPGQETQYF
cdr3_nt: TGTGCCAGCAGCAACCCGGGCCAAGAGACCCAGTACTTC